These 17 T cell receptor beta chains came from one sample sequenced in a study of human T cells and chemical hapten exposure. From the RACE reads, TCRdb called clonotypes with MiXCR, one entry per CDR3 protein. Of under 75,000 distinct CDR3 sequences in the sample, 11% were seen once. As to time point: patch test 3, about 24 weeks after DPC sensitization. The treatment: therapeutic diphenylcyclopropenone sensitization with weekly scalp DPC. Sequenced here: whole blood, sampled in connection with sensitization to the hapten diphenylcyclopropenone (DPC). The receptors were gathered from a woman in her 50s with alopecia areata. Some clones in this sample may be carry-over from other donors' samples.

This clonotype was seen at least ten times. DNA for the CDR3: TGTGCCAGCAGCTTATTAGCCACAGGGACAGACGAGCAGTACTTC. This gives the protein CASSLLATGTDEQYF. The chain couples TRBV7-6 to TRBJ2-7; TRBD1 aligns across 7 bases. The V gene end was trimmed by 2 bases and the J gene end by 5 bases; junction bases not matched to a gene: 9. The germline V gene encodes CDR1 SGHVS and CDR2 FNYEAQ. The CDR3 spans 15 residues.

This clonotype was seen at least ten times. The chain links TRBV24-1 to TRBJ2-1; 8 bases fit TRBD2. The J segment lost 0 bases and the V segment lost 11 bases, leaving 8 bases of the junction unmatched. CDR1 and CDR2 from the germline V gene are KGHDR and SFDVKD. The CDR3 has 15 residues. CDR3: CAISRSGSSYNEQFF. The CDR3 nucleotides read TGTGCCATCTCGAGGAGCGGGAGCTCCTACAATGAGCAGTTCTTC.

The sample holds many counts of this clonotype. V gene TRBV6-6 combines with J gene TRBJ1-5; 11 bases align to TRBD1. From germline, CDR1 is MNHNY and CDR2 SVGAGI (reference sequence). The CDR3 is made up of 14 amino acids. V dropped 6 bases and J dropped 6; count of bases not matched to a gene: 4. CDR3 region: CASRPGQGGQPQHF. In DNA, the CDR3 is TGTGCCAGCAGGCCGGGACAGGGGGGTCAGCCCCAGCATTTT.

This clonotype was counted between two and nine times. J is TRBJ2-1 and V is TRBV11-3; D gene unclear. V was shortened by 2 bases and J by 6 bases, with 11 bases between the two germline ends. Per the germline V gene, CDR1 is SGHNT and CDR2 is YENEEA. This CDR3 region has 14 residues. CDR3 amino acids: CASSLNSKINEQFF. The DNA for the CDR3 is TGTGCCAGCAGCTTAAATAGTAAGATCAATGAGCAGTTCTTC.

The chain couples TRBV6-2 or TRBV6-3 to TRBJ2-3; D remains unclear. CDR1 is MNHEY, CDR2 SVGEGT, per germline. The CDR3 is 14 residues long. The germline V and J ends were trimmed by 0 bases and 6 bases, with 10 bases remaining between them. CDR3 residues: CASSYSKFGDTQYF. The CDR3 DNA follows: TGTGCCAGCAGTTACTCGAAATTTGGGGATACGCAGTATTTT.

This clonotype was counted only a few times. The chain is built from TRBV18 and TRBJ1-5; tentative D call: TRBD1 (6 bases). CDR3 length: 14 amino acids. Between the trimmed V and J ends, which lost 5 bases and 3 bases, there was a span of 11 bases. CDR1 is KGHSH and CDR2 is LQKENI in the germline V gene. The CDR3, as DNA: TGTGCCAGCTCAACTACAGGGTTCAATCAGCCCCAGCATTTT. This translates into CASSTTGFNQPQHF.

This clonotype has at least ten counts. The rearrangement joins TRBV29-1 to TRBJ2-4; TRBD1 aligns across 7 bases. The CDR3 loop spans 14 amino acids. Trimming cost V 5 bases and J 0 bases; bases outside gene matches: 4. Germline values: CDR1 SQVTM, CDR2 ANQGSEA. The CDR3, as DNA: TGCAGCGTTTGGGACAGTCTAGCCAAAAACATTCAGTACTTC. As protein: CSVWDSLAKNIQYF.

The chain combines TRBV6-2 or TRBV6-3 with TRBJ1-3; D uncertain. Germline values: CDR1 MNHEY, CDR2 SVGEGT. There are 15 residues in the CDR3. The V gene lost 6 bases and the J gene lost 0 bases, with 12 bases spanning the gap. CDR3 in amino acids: CASRKIQGSGNTIYF. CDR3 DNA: TGTGCCAGCAGGAAGATCCAAGGCTCTGGAAACACCATATATTTT.

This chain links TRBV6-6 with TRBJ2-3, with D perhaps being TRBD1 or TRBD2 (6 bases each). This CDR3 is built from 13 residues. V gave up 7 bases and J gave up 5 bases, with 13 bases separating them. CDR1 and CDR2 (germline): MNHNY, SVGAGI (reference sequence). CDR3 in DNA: TGTGCCAGCACCCCAGAGGGGGGAGATACGCAGTATTTT. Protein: CASTPEGGDTQYF.

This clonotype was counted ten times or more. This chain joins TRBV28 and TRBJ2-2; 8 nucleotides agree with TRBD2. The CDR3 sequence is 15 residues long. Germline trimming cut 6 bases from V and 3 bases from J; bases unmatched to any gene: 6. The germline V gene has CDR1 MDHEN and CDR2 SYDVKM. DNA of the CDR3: TGTGCCAGCAGGGTAGCGGGAAGGGACACCGGGGAGCTGTTTTTT. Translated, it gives CASRVAGRDTGELFF.

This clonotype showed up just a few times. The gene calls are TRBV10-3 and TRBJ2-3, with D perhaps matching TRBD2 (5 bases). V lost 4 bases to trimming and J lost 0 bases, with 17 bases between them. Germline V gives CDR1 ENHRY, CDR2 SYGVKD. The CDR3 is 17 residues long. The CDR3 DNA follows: TGTGCCATCAGTGGGGCGGGCCTGACTTCTAGCACAGATACGCAGTATTTT. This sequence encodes CAISGAGLTSSTDTQYF.

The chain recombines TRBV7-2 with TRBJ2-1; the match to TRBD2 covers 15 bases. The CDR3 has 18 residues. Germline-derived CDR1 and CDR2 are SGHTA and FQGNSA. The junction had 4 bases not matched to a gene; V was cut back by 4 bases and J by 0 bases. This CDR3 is CASSSGTSGGFSYNEQFF. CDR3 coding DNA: TGTGCCAGCAGCTCCGGGACTAGCGGGGGGTTCTCCTACAATGAGCAGTTCTTC.

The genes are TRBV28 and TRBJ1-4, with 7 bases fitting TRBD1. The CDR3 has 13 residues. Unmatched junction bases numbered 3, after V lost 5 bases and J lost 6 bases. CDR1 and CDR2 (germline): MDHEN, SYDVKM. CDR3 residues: CASSVTGDEKLFF. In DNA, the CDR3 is TGTGCCAGCAGTGTCACAGGGGATGAAAAACTGTTTTTT.

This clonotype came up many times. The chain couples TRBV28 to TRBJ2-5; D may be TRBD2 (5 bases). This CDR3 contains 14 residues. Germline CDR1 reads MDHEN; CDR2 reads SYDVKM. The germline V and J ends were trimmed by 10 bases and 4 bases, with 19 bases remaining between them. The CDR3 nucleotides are TGTGCCACTCGGAAAAGAAGCGGTTTAGAGACCCAGTACTTC. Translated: CATRKRSGLETQYF.

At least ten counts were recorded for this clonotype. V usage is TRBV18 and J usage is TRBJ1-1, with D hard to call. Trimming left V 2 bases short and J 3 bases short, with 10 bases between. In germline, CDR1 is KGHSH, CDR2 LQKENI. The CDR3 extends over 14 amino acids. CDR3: CASSPSVRDTEAFF. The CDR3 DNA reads TGTGCCAGCTCACCATCGGTTCGCGACACTGAAGCTTTCTTT.

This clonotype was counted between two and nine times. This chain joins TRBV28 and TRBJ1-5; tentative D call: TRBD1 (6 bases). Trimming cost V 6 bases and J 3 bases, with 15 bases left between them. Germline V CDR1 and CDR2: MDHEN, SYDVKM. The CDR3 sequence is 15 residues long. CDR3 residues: CASRARDTNNQPQHF. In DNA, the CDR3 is TGTGCCAGCAGAGCCCGGGACACCAACAATCAGCCCCAGCATTTT. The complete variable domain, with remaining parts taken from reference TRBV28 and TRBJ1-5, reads DVKVTQSSRYLVKRTGEKVFLECVQDMDHENMFWYRQDPGLGLRLIYFSYDVKMKEKGDIPEGYSVSREKKERFSLILESASTNQTSMYLCASRARDTNNQPQHFGDGTRLSIL.

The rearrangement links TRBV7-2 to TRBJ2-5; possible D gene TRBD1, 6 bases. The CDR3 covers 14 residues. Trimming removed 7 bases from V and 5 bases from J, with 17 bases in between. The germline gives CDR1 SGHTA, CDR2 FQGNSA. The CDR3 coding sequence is TGTGCCAGCAAACAGGGCCTCGCGTCGGAGACCCAGTACTTC. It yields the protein CASKQGLASETQYF.